This TCR beta chain emerged from a study of control samples from healthy donors and cancer patients. Measured with immunoSEQ multiplex PCR; TCRdb has only the in-frame clones, and not every one. The top ten clones hold less than 7% of a sample with about 58,000 clones, roughly 90% of them seen once. The sample was PBMCs. The sequence derives from a man aged 60-69 years with colorectal cancer.

The CDR3 DNA reads TGTGCCAGCAGGAAAGCGGGGGGCCCTAGAGAGCAGTACTTC. It translates to CASRKAGGPREQYF. V and J are TRBV6-5 and TRBJ2-7; 9 bases map to TRBD2. Germline V CDR1 and CDR2: MNHEY, SVGAGI. With 6 bases clipped from V and 7 bases from J, the junction kept 10 bases outside the gene matches. The CDR3 runs 14 residues.